This T cell receptor beta chain was obtained from a study of blood T cell repertoires in COVID-19. Study summary: Material from acute and convalescent COVID-19 was sourced from the United States, Italy and Spain. From T cells, B-cell-depleted T cells, or PBMCs came the material, which was cDNA or gDNA.

The ends were cut back, 6 bases at V and 1 base at J, with 9 bases in the middle. Germline CDR1 and CDR2: ENHRY and SYGVKD. The CDR3 sequence is 13 residues long. Assay: immunoSEQ multiplex PCR; the TCRdb copy retains only in-frame clones and omits some. The data hold under 35,000 clones, with about 91% observed a single time. This sequence originates from a human donor in a cohort sampled during active COVID-19. The V gene is TRBV10-3, the J gene TRBJ1-1; possible D gene TRBD1, 6 bases. Sequenced input: peripheral blood. The CDR3 coding sequence is TGTGCCATCAGACTACAGGGGAACACTGAAGCTTTCTTT. This translates into CAIRLQGNTEAFF.